One sample yielded the 25 T cell receptor beta chains listed below, sequenced in a study of regulatory T cells in long-lasting Graves disease. Building the TCR beta libraries relied on iRepertoire HTBI primers, and CDR3 regions underwent Arm-PCR. A single record per CDR3 protein comes from TCRdb applying MiXCR to the multiplex PCR reads. In the table there are 450,000 to 650,000 distinct CDR3 sequences, roughly 15% of which are singletons. As for time point: newly diagnosed GD, antithyroid drugs for less than 3 months. PBMC-extracted RNA yielded the TCR library. The sample was also linked to a second study, of T cells in Graves' hyperthyroidism and ophthalmopathy.

Sequencing was performed on peripheral blood mononuclear cells (PBMCs), taken at new diagnosis, from a patient treated with antithyroid drugs. All receptors derive from a woman aged 40 to 65 with Graves disease.

The rearrangement uses TRBV10-3 and TRBJ2-5; TRBD1 is a possible D gene (6 bases). Trimming took 1 base from V and 3 from J, leaving 9 bases between them. The CDR3 is 14 amino acids. CDR1 is ENHRY, CDR2 SYGVKD, per germline. The CDR3 region is CAISEFRGEETQYF. The CDR3 DNA sequence: TGTGCCATCAGTGAGTTCAGGGGCGAAGAGACCCAGTACTTC.

This clonotype was counted many times. V usage is TRBV12-3 or TRBV12-4 and J usage is TRBJ2-5; 8 bases align to TRBD2. Trimming at V came to 7 bases and at J to 5 bases, leaving 9 bases not matched to a gene. The CDR3 contains 14 residues. The CDR3 is CASNPSGGGETQYF. The CDR3 region has the DNA TGTGCCAGCAATCCGAGCGGGGGCGGGGAGACCCAGTACTTC.

J is TRBJ1-3 and V is TRBV18; no clear D. The germline V and J ends were trimmed by 3 bases and 8 bases, with 17 bases remaining between them. CDR3 length: 15 residues. Germline V gene data show CDR1 as KGHSH and CDR2 as LQKENI. For the CDR3, the DNA is TGTGCCAGCTCACCGATGGAACCCACCACTCACACCATATATTTT. Translation: CASSPMEPTTHTIYF.

The chain employs TRBV19 and TRBJ1-2; D may be TRBD1 (5 bases). Germline values: CDR1 LNHDA, CDR2 SQIVND (reference sequence). The CDR3 runs 14 residues. V gave up 7 bases and J gave up 8 bases, with 20 bases separating them. The CDR3 is CASTFVGEGHGYTF. The CDR3, as DNA: TGTGCCAGTACCTTTGTGGGGGAAGGCCACGGCTACACCTTC.

V and J are TRBV7-6 and TRBJ2-1; possibly TRBD2 for D (7 bases). The CDR3 is made up of 15 amino acids. The ends were cut back, 3 bases at V and 6 bases at J, with 15 bases in the middle. In germline, CDR1 is SGHVS, CDR2 FNYEAQ. CDR3 in DNA: TGTGCCAGCAGCTTGGCGGGGGCCCCCCTCAATGAGCAGTTCTTC. Translation gives CASSLAGAPLNEQFF.

Turning to this clonotype: Since a much larger clone is just one base distant, this may be a read error. V gene TRBV27 combines with J gene TRBJ2-3; 8 bases are a match to TRBD1. Germline V gene sequence: CDR1 MNHEY, CDR2 SMNVEV (reference sequence). The CDR3 covers 14 residues. The V segment lost 6 bases and the J segment 3 bases; nucleotides outside the gene matches: 5. CDR3: CASRGRGRTDTQYF. The CDR3 DNA follows: TGTGCCAGCAGGGGCAGGGGGCGGACAGATACGCAGTATTTT.

The gene calls are TRBV12-3 or TRBV12-4 and TRBJ1-6; D is perhaps TRBD1 (5 bases). The germline V and J ends were trimmed by 2 bases and 11 bases, with 31 bases remaining between them. The CDR3 spans 20 residues. The CDR3 DNA follows: TGTGCCAGCAGTTTATACCTCCGGACCTCGGGGGGGGTTTTATCTCCACCCCTCCACTTT. It specifies CASSLYLRTSGGVLSPPLHF.

This clonotype was observed at least ten times. The CDR3 protein is CATLGPGDSGNTIYF. DNA for the CDR3: TGTGCCACCCTAGGTCCGGGGGACTCTGGAAACACCATATATTTT. The V gene is TRBV12-3 or TRBV12-4, the J gene TRBJ1-3; perhaps TRBD1 as D (5 bases). The V end was cut by 10 bases, the J end by 0 bases, with 16 bases between. The CDR3 length is 15 residues.

CDR3 DNA sequence: TGTGCCAGCAGTTACTCGGGGTGGGAGAACACTGAAGCTTTCTTT. Translated: CASSYSGWENTEAFF. The rearrangement uses TRBV6-2 or TRBV6-3 and TRBJ1-1; D gene unclear. Germline assignment: CDR1 MNHEY and CDR2 SVGEGT. The CDR3 totals 15 residues. Deletions cut 0 bases from V and 1 base from J, with 9 bases between.

This chain connects TRBV20-1 to TRBJ1-1, with TRBD1 as a possible D gene (5 bases). Trimming removed 4 bases from V and 0 bases from J, with 18 bases in between. CDR1 is DFQATT and CDR2 is SNEGSKA in the germline V gene (reference sequence). The CDR3 covers 16 residues. The CDR3 coding sequence is TGCAGTGCTAAGCGGGGCGCCGAAGGGTTGAACACTGAAGCTTTCTTT. It specifies CSAKRGAEGLNTEAFF.

This clonotype was seen at least ten times. A much larger clone is a single base away; this may be a read error. V gene TRBV12-3 or TRBV12-4 combines with J gene TRBJ1-1; D gene ambiguous. V was shortened by 6 bases and J by 1 base, with 9 bases between the two germline ends. The CDR3 is 13 residues long. The CDR3 DNA is TGTGCCAGCAGGTTTGGCAGGAACACTGAAGCTTTCTTT. As protein: CASRFGRNTEAFF.

This clonotype was found many times. The genes are TRBV18 and TRBJ1-1; no firm D call. The germline gives CDR1 KGHSH, CDR2 LQKENI. V shed 3 bases and J shed 1 base, with 9 bases lying between them. The CDR3 runs to 14 residues. The CDR3 DNA reads TGTGCCAGCTCACCTCAACAAGGGAACACTGAAGCTTTCTTT. Amino acids: CASSPQQGNTEAFF.

This clonotype turned up a few times. This chain connects TRBV4-1 to TRBJ2-1; TRBD2 agrees at 7 bases. Germline values: CDR1 MGHRA, CDR2 YSYEKL. CDR3 length: 16 residues. Losses at the gene ends were 2 bases for V and 7 bases for J; bases not matched to a gene: 11. CDR3: CASSQPGSGALNEQFF. The CDR3 region has the DNA TGCGCCAGCAGCCAACCCGGGAGCGGGGCTTTGAATGAGCAGTTCTTC.

This clonotype has just a few counts. The rearrangement links TRBV20-1 to TRBJ2-7; 9 nucleotides match TRBD2. Trimming removed 6 bases from V and 2 bases from J; junction bases left unmatched: 8. This CDR3 spans 14 amino acids. CDR1 and CDR2 (germline): DFQATT, SNEGSKA (reference sequence). The CDR3 coding sequence is TGCAGTGCCCGGCGGCCTAGCGGGACCTACGAGCAGTACTTC. Translating gives CSARRPSGTYEQYF.

The chain couples TRBV11-3 to TRBJ1-2; D is unresolved. Trimming pared 5 bases from V and 1 base from J, leaving 11 bases between. This CDR3 spans 14 amino acids. Germline CDR1 reads SGHNT; CDR2 reads YENEEA. CDR3 nucleotide sequence: TGTGCCAGCAGCCCTGACGGATATAACTATGGCTACACCTTC. This sequence encodes CASSPDGYNYGYTF.

This clonotype was seen at least ten times. The V call is TRBV12-3 or TRBV12-4, the J call TRBJ1-1; TRBD1 might be the D (6 bases). The CDR3 is made up of 14 amino acids. With 3 bases removed from V and 1 base from J, the gap between germline ends came to 9 bases. The CDR3 is CASSFQGRNTEAFF. The CDR3 DNA follows: TGTGCCAGCAGTTTTCAGGGGAGGAACACTGAAGCTTTCTTT.

Ten or more counts support this clonotype. This chain links TRBV2 with TRBJ1-1; TRBD1 is a possible D gene (6 bases). Per germline, CDR1 SNHLY and CDR2 FYNNEI. Between the trimmed V and J ends, which lost 7 bases and 0 bases, there was a span of 15 bases. CDR3 length equals 15 residues. CDR3 nucleotide sequence: TGTGCCAGCACCTTGGACAGCCGATTGAACACTGAAGCTTTCTTT. The encoded protein is CASTLDSRLNTEAFF.

This clonotype was counted once. This chain uses TRBV4-3 with TRBJ2-1, with D unclear. The V end was cut by 1 base, the J end by 0 bases, with 13 bases between. The CDR3 totals 17 residues. Germline V CDR1 and CDR2: LGHNA, YSLEER. CDR3 region: CASSQATRQSSYNEQFF. The CDR3 DNA reads as TGCGCCAGCAGCCAAGCGACGCGGCAGAGCTCCTACAATGAGCAGTTCTTC.

The sample holds a few counts of this clonotype. This rearrangement joins TRBV2 to TRBJ1-1; possible D gene TRBD1, 6 bases. The V gene lost 5 bases and the J gene lost 2 bases, with 15 bases spanning the gap. The CDR3 is 15 residues long. Germline V gives CDR1 SNHLY, CDR2 FYNNEI. In DNA, the CDR3 is TGTGCCAGCAGTCCCCCCGGGACACCTAACACTGAAGCTTTCTTT. Its protein product is CASSPPGTPNTEAFF.

This clonotype has only a few counts. V gene TRBV2 combines with J gene TRBJ1-3, with D possibly matching TRBD1 (5 bases). This CDR3 is built from 15 residues. CDR1 and CDR2 (germline): SNHLY, FYNNEI. Trimming shortened V by 11 bases and J by 3 bases, and 20 bases separated the two germline ends. The CDR3 bases are TGTGCCTCCCCCGGGGGGTCCGGTGATGGAAACACCATATATTTT. As protein: CASPGGSGDGNTIYF.

This sequence joins TRBV28 and TRBJ1-5; D not certain. CDR3 length equals 15 residues. Trimming removed 6 bases at V and 1 base at J, with 13 bases between. The germline gives CDR1 MDHEN, CDR2 SYDVKM. This CDR3 reads CASSRPPGSNQPQHF. The DNA for the CDR3 is TGTGCCAGCAGCCGCCCCCCGGGGAGCAATCAGCCCCAGCATTTT.

This clonotype occurred a few times. The chain employs TRBV30 and TRBJ2-2, with D possibly matching TRBD1 (6 bases). This CDR3 region has 17 residues. Trimming took 2 bases from V and 4 from J, leaving 20 bases between them. Germline CDR1 reads GTSNPN; CDR2 reads SVGIG (reference sequence). This chain's CDR3 is CAWSSTVGTPFTGELFF. DNA of the CDR3: TGTGCCTGGAGTTCCACCGTAGGGACACCATTCACCGGGGAGCTGTTTTTT. Complete variable domain (other parts from reference TRBV30 and TRBJ2-2): SQTIHQWPATLVQPVGSPLSLECTVEGTSNPNLYWYRQAAGRGLQLLFYSVGIGQISSEVPQNLSASRPQDRQFILSSKKLLLSDSGFYLCAWSSTVGTPFTGELFFGEGSRLTVL.

At least ten counts were recorded for this clonotype. CDR3 nucleotide sequence: TGTGCCAGCAGTATCAGGGACAGGAACACTGAAGCTTTCTTT. Translation gives CASSIRDRNTEAFF. This chain uses TRBV12-3 or TRBV12-4 with TRBJ1-1, with 7 bases identical to TRBD1. This CDR3 region has 14 residues. V lost 5 bases and J lost 1; bases outside the gene matches: 4.

This clonotype has ten or more counts. The gene calls are TRBV28 and TRBJ2-5, with 12 bases matching TRBD2. The germline gives CDR1 MDHEN, CDR2 SYDVKM. The CDR3 is made up of 15 amino acids. V lost 4 bases and J lost 2; bases outside the gene matches: 2. The CDR3 sequence is CASSWTSGEQETQYF. The CDR3 DNA is TGTGCCAGCAGTTGGACTAGCGGGGAGCAAGAGACCCAGTACTTC.

The V gene is TRBV29-1, the J gene TRBJ2-3, with 7 bases matching TRBD2. This CDR3 is built from 14 residues. Unmatched junction bases numbered 8, after V lost 7 bases and J lost 1 base. Germline CDR1 SQVTM, CDR2 ANQGSEA. In nucleotides, the CDR3 is TGCAGCGCGCGGGCGGCGGGGGGCACAGATACGCAGTATTTT. Its protein product is CSARAAGGTDTQYF.